The clone carrying this T cell receptor (beta chain) occurred once. The target antigen is unknown. This entry is derived from a study of T cell responses to AZD1222 COVID-19 vaccine. Study-wide findings and caveats: The donor cohort was predominantly white British with a female majority, and clonal diversity may have been underestimated. Baseline seropositives among AZD1222 recipients totaled only five or six. Two AZD1222 administrations were followed by greater Spike-specific TCR breadth and depth.

Clones were read by immunoSEQ multiplex PCR, and TCRdb kept only the in-frame ones, dropping some. The data show under 200,000 clones, more than 90% seen once. Sequenced material: peripheral blood, taken 28 days after the second dose of the MenACWY control vaccine. The clonotype comes from an adult who received the MenACWY meningococcal vaccine as a control.

CDR3 nucleotide sequence: TGTGCCAGTAGTATAAGGTCGGGACTAGGATACGAGCAGTACTTC. It yields the protein CASSIRSGLGYEQYF. The chain uses TRBV19 and TRBJ2-7, with 8 bases fitting TRBD2. Unmatched junction bases numbered 7, after V lost 2 bases and J lost 4 bases. The CDR3 consists of 15 residues. Looked up from germline, CDR1 is LNHDA and CDR2 is SQIVND (reference sequence).